This T cell receptor (beta chain) was captured by sequencing in a study of T cells after yellow fever vaccination. Study conclusions and caveats: The bulk population could contribute abundant contaminating clonotypes to FACS-sorted repertoires. Post-booster repertoires contained most primary-vaccination clones again (96% CD4, about 90% CD8).

The CDR3 runs 13 residues. Between the trimmed V and J ends, which lost 5 bases and 2 bases, there was a span of 10 bases. Germline CDR1 reads SGHRS; CDR2 reads YFSETQ. A few counts support this clonotype. Its antigen is undetermined. Researchers made TCR cDNA using 5'RACE template switching, and this step added a universal primer site and UMIs. Each CDR3 protein gets one entry after TCRdb re-called the 5' RACE reads with MiXCR. Found here are 250,000 to 350,000 distinct CDR3 sequences, roughly 6.8% of them singletons; the top ten hold 15% to 20%. This sample comprised PBMCs, obtained roughly 46 days after the first yellow fever vaccination. This rearrangement joins TRBV5-1 to TRBJ1-1, with a weak D call TRBD1 (6 bases). The receptor comes from a man aged 18 to 29 who received the YFV17D yellow fever vaccine. The CDR3 coding sequence is TGCGCCAGCAGGCGGGACACTAACACTGAAGCTTTCTTT. This gives the protein CASRRDTNTEAFF.